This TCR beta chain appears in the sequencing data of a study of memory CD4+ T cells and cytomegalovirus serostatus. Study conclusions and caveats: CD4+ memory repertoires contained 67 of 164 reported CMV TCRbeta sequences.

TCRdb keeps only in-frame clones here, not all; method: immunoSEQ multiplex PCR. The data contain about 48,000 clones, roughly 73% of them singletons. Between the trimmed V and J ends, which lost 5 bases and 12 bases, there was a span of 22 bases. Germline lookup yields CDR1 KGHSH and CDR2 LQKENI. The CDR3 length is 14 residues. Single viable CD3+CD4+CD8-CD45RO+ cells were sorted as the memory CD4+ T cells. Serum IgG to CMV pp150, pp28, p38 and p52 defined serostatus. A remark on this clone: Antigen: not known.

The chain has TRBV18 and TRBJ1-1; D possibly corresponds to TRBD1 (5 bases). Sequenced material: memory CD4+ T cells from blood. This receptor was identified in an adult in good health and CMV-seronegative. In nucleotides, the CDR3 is TGTGCCAGCTCAACGGGGCCCTCCCCCATTGGGACTTTCTTT. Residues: CASSTGPSPIGTFF.